The 18 T cell receptor beta chains below all came from one sample that was sequenced in a study of regulatory T cells in long-lasting Graves disease. Time point given: persistent/refractory GD, antithyroid drugs over 5 years with positive TRAb. PBMCs provided the RNA from which the TCR library was made. Relying on iRepertoire HTBI primers and Arm-PCR of CDR3 regions, the team built TCR beta libraries. Using its own MiXCR run on the multiplex PCR reads, TCRdb lists one record per CDR3 protein. The data contain 400,000 to 450,000 distinct CDR3 sequences, 20% to 25% of them singletons. Sample: peripheral blood mononuclear cells (PBMCs), taken when the disease was refractory, from a patient treated with antithyroid drugs. Receptors originate from a female donor with Graves disease.

The CDR3 nucleotides read TGTGCCAGCGGGACAGAAGAGACCCAGTACTTC. Protein sequence: CASGTEETQYF. The chain combines TRBV25-1 with TRBJ2-5; 7 nucleotides line up with TRBD1. This CDR3 is 11 amino acids long. Germline loops: CDR1 MGHDK, CDR2 SYGVNS. V was clipped by 8 bases and J by 3 bases; unmatched bases: 0.

Comments on this clonotype: This sequence may be a read error, since a much larger clone differs from it by one base. J is TRBJ1-2 and V is TRBV29-1, with 9 bases identical to TRBD1. Per the germline V gene, CDR1 is SQVTM and CDR2 is ANQGSEA. Unmatched junction bases numbered 5, after V lost 4 bases and J lost 8 bases. The CDR3 spans 12 residues. The CDR3 protein is CSVVQGAIGYTF. The DNA for the CDR3 is TGCAGCGTTGTACAGGGGGCAATCGGCTACACCTTC. The whole variable domain, remainder taken from reference TRBV29-1 and TRBJ1-2, is SAVISQKPSRDICQRGTSLTIQCQVDSQVTMMFWYRQQPGQSLTLIATANQGSEATYESGFVIDKFPISRPNLTFSTLTVSNMSPEDSSIYLCSVVQGAIGYTFGSGTRLTVV.

The V call is TRBV18, the J call TRBJ2-1; tentatively, D is TRBD2 (6 bases). Germline CDR1 KGHSH, CDR2 LQKENI. This CDR3 is 15 amino acids long. The V gene lost 1 base and the J gene lost 5 bases, with 12 bases spanning the gap. CDR3 region: CASSPLLIADNEQFF. DNA for the CDR3: TGTGCCAGCTCACCACTTTTGATAGCGGACAATGAGCAGTTCTTC.

This clonotype showed up just a few times. The genes are TRBV6-1 and TRBJ2-7; D not resolved. The CDR3 runs 14 residues. Germline CDR1 reads MNHNS; CDR2 reads SASEGT. Trimming shortened V by 2 bases and J by 3 bases, and 11 bases separated the two germline ends. CDR3 sequence: CASSETGPGYEQYF. The CDR3 DNA follows: TGTGCCAGCAGTGAAACGGGCCCGGGCTACGAGCAGTACTTC.

This rearrangement joins TRBV6-1 to TRBJ1-2; D remains ambiguous. The ends were cut back, 8 bases at V and 2 bases at J, with 12 bases in the middle. The CDR3 is 13 amino acids. Germline CDR1 and CDR2: MNHNS and SASEGT. CDR3 DNA: TGTGCCAGCGGCCGGGTACGGAACTATGGCTACACCTTC. It is translated as CASGRVRNYGYTF.

The chain joins TRBV19 to TRBJ1-2; D may be TRBD1 (6 bases). Per the germline V gene, CDR1 is LNHDA and CDR2 is SQIVND (reference sequence). Deletions cut 5 bases from V and 4 bases from J, with 17 bases between. The CDR3 totals 15 residues. This CDR3 reads CASSPLGTPGYGYTF. CDR3 bases: TGTGCCAGTAGTCCCCTCGGGACACCAGGCTATGGCTACACCTTC.

The chain is built from TRBV20-1 and TRBJ2-7; D is ambiguous. V was trimmed by 6 bases and J by 3 bases, leaving 18 bases between them. Germline V gene lookup returns CDR1 DFQATT and CDR2 SNEGSKA (reference sequence). CDR3 length: 14 residues. DNA for the CDR3: TGCAGTGCCCGTCGTTTGGAGACTTTCTACGAGCAGTACTTC. Translation: CSARRLETFYEQYF.

The chain combines TRBV10-2 with TRBJ2-5; the match to TRBD2 covers 7 bases. Germline assignment: CDR1 WSHSY and CDR2 SAAADI. Losses at the gene ends were 6 bases for V and 1 base for J; bases not matched to a gene: 8. The CDR3 runs to 15 residues. This chain's CDR3 is CASRGLNSGQETQYF. As DNA, the CDR3 is TGCGCCAGCAGGGGACTAAATTCGGGCCAAGAGACCCAGTACTTC.

The J gene is TRBJ2-7, the V gene TRBV6-9; D tentatively fits TRBD1 or TRBD2 (5 bases each). Germline V gene sequence: CDR1 MNHGY, CDR2 SVAAGI. Trimming shortened V by 4 bases and J by 1 base, and 26 bases separated the two germline ends. This CDR3 spans 19 amino acids. CDR3 sequence (DNA): TGTGCCAGCAGTTTTGGTCGGATCACCCCCCGGGGCCCGTCCTACGAGCAGTACTTC. It is translated as CASSFGRITPRGPSYEQYF.

This clonotype was recorded at least ten times. This chain connects TRBV12-3 or TRBV12-4 to TRBJ1-5; 9 positions match TRBD1. J lost 3 bases, V lost 6 bases, and 6 bases had no gene match. CDR3 size: 15 residues. The DNA of the CDR3 is TGTGCCAGCAGACTGGGGACAGGGAACAATCAGCCCCAGCATTTT. It is translated as CASRLGTGNNQPQHF.

This clonotype was counted many times. This chain links TRBV2 with TRBJ1-1; 8 nucleotides line up with TRBD1. The junction had 5 bases not matched to a gene; V was cut back by 4 bases and J by 4 bases. Germline values: CDR1 SNHLY, CDR2 FYNNEI. The length of the CDR3 is 14 residues. DNA of the CDR3: TGTGCCAGCAGTGTCAGGGGGCAACGCACTGAAGCTTTCTTT. Amino acid sequence: CASSVRGQRTEAFF.

The genes are TRBV20-1 and TRBJ2-7; D may correspond to TRBD1 or TRBD2 (6 bases each). There are 14 residues in the CDR3. Germline V gene sequence: CDR1 DFQATT, CDR2 SNEGSKA (reference sequence). The V and J ends lost 5 bases and 0 bases respectively, with 14 bases between them. The CDR3 DNA sequence: TGCAGTGCTTGGGGGGCACACTTCTCCTACGAGCAGTACTTC. Protein: CSAWGAHFSYEQYF.

This clonotype came up many times. V usage is TRBV2 and J usage is TRBJ1-1, with D uncertain. The CDR3 has 14 residues. V was shortened by 2 bases and J by 10 bases, with 17 bases between the two germline ends. Germline assignment: CDR1 SNHLY and CDR2 FYNNEI. Written as DNA, the CDR3 is TGTGCCAGCAGTGAAATCAGGTCCCCCCGCGGAGCTTTCTTT. It specifies CASSEIRSPRGAFF.

The V gene is TRBV6-1, the J gene TRBJ2-2; no reliable D call. Per germline, CDR1 MNHNS and CDR2 SASEGT. The length of the CDR3 is 14 residues. Trimming left V 2 bases short and J 4 bases short, with 8 bases between. As DNA, the CDR3 is TGTGCCAGCAGTGAACTGGAATTCACCGGGGAGCTGTTTTTT. It yields the protein CASSELEFTGELFF.

This chain uses TRBV19 with TRBJ1-1; 7 bases align to TRBD1. The germline V gene encodes CDR1 LNHDA and CDR2 SQIVND (reference sequence). V lost 2 bases, J lost 6 bases, and 9 bases stayed unmatched. The CDR3 runs to 15 residues. CDR3 nucleotides: TGTGCCAGTAGTATACAGGGGAGGGGGCATCCTGAAGCTTTCTTT. It yields the protein CASSIQGRGHPEAFF. Looking up the rest from reference TRBV19 and TRBJ1-1 gives the full variable domain: DGGITQSPKYLFRKEGQNVTLSCEQNLNHDAMYWYRQDPGQGLRLIYYSQIVNDFQKGDIAEGYSVSREKKESFPLTVTSAQKNPTAFYLCASSIQGRGHPEAFFGQGTRLTVV.

V and J are TRBV27 and TRBJ2-4; either TRBD1 or TRBD2 may fit D (6 bases each). The germline V gene encodes CDR1 MNHEY and CDR2 SMNVEV (reference sequence). The ends were cut back, 2 bases at V and 8 bases at J, with 16 bases in the middle. The CDR3 has 15 residues. The CDR3 DNA follows: TGTGCCAGCAGTTTAGATACAGGGAGGCTAGACATTCAGTACTTC. Translated: CASSLDTGRLDIQYF.

The rearrangement uses TRBV29-1 and TRBJ1-2; tentative D call: TRBD1 (6 bases). The CDR3 sequence is 15 residues long. Germline lookup yields CDR1 SQVTM and CDR2 ANQGSEA. Trimming removed 0 bases at V and 2 bases at J, with 13 bases between. CDR3 residues: CSVEEGQGRNYGYTF. For the CDR3, the DNA is TGCAGCGTTGAAGAAGGTCAGGGGCGCAACTATGGCTACACCTTC.

This clonotype was seen ten or more times. The genes are TRBV20-1 and TRBJ1-4; D not resolved. This CDR3 spans 13 amino acids. CDR1 and CDR2 (germline): DFQATT, SNEGSKA (reference sequence). Trimming left V 4 bases short and J 0 bases short, with 6 bases between. The CDR3 sequence: CSATPSTNEKLFF. In nucleotides, the CDR3 is TGCAGTGCTACACCGTCAACTAATGAAAAACTGTTTTTT.